Listed here are 30 T cell receptor beta chains from one sample, sequenced in a study of T cells in Graves' hyperthyroidism and ophthalmopathy. From RNA transcripts, TCR beta CDR3 regions were amplified. With the HTBI primer set, the TCR CDR3 went through a first round of RT-PCR. TCRdb reprocessed the multiplex PCR reads via MiXCR and lists one record per CDR3 protein. Of approximately 740,000 distinct CDR3 sequences detected, 13% to 15% appear once; the ten largest clones hold more than 8.5%. The sample taken for sequencing was blood. These receptors were taken from a woman aged 18-29 years with Graves' hyperthyroidism.

The gene calls are TRBV10-1 and TRBJ1-1, with D perhaps matching TRBD1 (6 bases). Per germline, CDR1 WNHNN and CDR2 SYGVQD (reference sequence). This CDR3 is 13 amino acids long. The germline V and J ends were trimmed by 6 bases and 1 base, with 9 bases remaining between them. The CDR3 region is CASSRDTNTEAFF. The CDR3 DNA reads TGCGCCAGCAGCCGGGACACGAACACTGAAGCTTTCTTT.

The CDR3: CASSLNREYEQYF. The DNA for the CDR3 is TGTGCCAGCAGCTTAAACCGGGAGTACGAGCAGTACTTC. The V gene is TRBV7-8, the J gene TRBJ2-7, with D perhaps TRBD2 (6 bases). This CDR3 has 13 amino acids. Trimming cost V 2 bases and J 4 bases, with 9 bases left between them. From germline, CDR1 is SGHVS and CDR2 FQNEAQ.

The chain links TRBV5-1 to TRBJ2-1; 12 bases are a match to TRBD2. The V gene's germline CDR1 is SGHRS and CDR2 YFSETQ. V gave up 3 bases and J gave up 3 bases; unmatched junction bases: 7. The CDR3 has 17 residues. The CDR3: CASSSRTSGTYYNEQFF. CDR3 coding DNA: TGCGCCAGCAGCTCCCGGACTAGCGGGACGTACTACAATGAGCAGTTCTTC.

Only a few counts were recorded for this clonotype. The CDR3 nucleotides are TGCAGCGTACCCGGGACCGAGAGGAACAATGAGCAGTTCTTC. Its protein is CSVPGTERNNEQFF. The genes are TRBV29-1 and TRBJ2-1; D assignment may be TRBD1 or TRBD2 (5 bases each). The CDR3 sequence is 14 residues long. Between the trimmed V and J ends, which lost 6 bases and 5 bases, there was a span of 17 bases. The germline gives CDR1 SQVTM, CDR2 ANQGSEA.

This clonotype was counted between two and nine times. This rearrangement joins TRBV29-1 to TRBJ2-5, with a weak D call TRBD2 (5 bases). The CDR3 contains 13 residues. V was trimmed by 7 bases and J by 0 bases, leaving 12 bases between them. Germline-derived CDR1 and CDR2 are SQVTM and ANQGSEA. The CDR3 spells CSATGNNQETQYF. CDR3 in DNA: TGCAGCGCCACGGGAAATAACCAAGAGACCCAGTACTTC.

The chain joins TRBV18 to TRBJ2-7; a possible D gene is TRBD2 (6 bases). The CDR3 totals 15 residues. V was trimmed by 2 bases and J by 2 bases, leaving 13 bases between them. CDR1 is KGHSH and CDR2 is LQKENI in the germline V gene. The DNA for the CDR3 is TGTGCCAGCTCACCAAATGCGGGGACTCCCTACGAGCAGTACTTC. Translation gives CASSPNAGTPYEQYF. Using reference TRBV18 and TRBJ2-7 for the parts outside the CDR3, the full variable domain is NAGVMQNPRHLVRRRGQEARLRCSPMKGHSHVYWYRQLPEEGLKFMVYLQKENIIDESGMPKERFSAEFPKEGPSILRIQQVVRGDSAAYFCASSPNAGTPYEQYFGPGTRLTVT.

V and J are TRBV7-9 and TRBJ2-1; 11 bases line up with TRBD2. The CDR3 totals 19 residues. The trim removed 8 bases at V and 0 bases at J, leaving 15 bases unmatched. The germline V gene has CDR1 SEHNR and CDR2 FQNEAQ (reference sequence). The CDR3 bases are TGTGCCAGCGGCTCGGGGGTAGCGGGAGGGCTGAGCTCCTACAATGAGCAGTTCTTC. Encoded protein: CASGSGVAGGLSSYNEQFF.

The sample holds a few counts of this clonotype. The rearrangement joins TRBV11-3 to TRBJ2-4; no clear D. Trimming stripped 5 bases from V and 6 bases from J, with 11 bases between. The CDR3 has 13 residues. CDR1 is SGHNT and CDR2 is YENEEA in the germline V gene. The CDR3, as DNA: TGTGCCAGCAGCCGGGCACCTTTAAACATTCAGTACTTC. As protein: CASSRAPLNIQYF.

Here the CDR3 DNA reads TGTGCCAGTAGTACAACCCCGTGGCGTGGAAGCAATCAGCCCCAGCATTTT. Translating it yields CASSTTPWRGSNQPQHF. This chain joins TRBV19 and TRBJ1-5, with D uncertain. The V end was cut by 4 bases, the J end by 1 base, with 17 bases between. The CDR3 runs to 17 residues. Germline V gives CDR1 LNHDA, CDR2 SQIVND (reference sequence).

This clonotype was seen only a few times. The rearrangement links TRBV5-1 to TRBJ2-2; 9 nucleotides align to TRBD2. CDR1 and CDR2 (germline): SGHRS, YFSETQ. This CDR3 has 15 residues. After removal of 8 bases from V and 6 bases from J, the junction contained 11 bases not matched to a gene. The CDR3 here is CARASSGRGAGELFF. DNA for the CDR3: TGCGCCAGAGCAAGTAGCGGGAGAGGCGCCGGGGAGCTGTTTTTT.

This clonotype was detected a few times. This sequence joins TRBV7-8 and TRBJ1-2; 12 nucleotides align to TRBD1. This CDR3 region has 16 residues. Germline V gene lookup returns CDR1 SGHVS and CDR2 FQNEAQ. V shed 0 bases, J shed 7 bases, and the junction held 6 bases outside the gene matches. The CDR3 bases are TGTGCCAGCAGCTTAGCGGGACAGGGGGCGGCGAGTGGCTACACCTTC. It specifies CASSLAGQGAASGYTF.

The sample holds a few counts of this clonotype. This rearrangement joins TRBV15 to TRBJ2-1; D gene uncertain. The V gene's germline CDR1 is LNHNV and CDR2 YYDKDF (reference sequence). CDR3 length: 14 residues. Trimming cost V 5 bases and J 9 bases, with 17 bases left between them. CDR3 sequence reads: CATSPRLPGREQFF. The CDR3 DNA sequence: TGTGCCACCAGCCCCCGGCTTCCTGGACGTGAGCAGTTCTTC. Filled out from reference TRBV15 and TRBJ2-1, the complete variable domain reads DAMVIQNPRYQVTQFGKPVTLSCSQTLNHNVMYWYQQKSSQAPKLLFHYYDKDFNNEADTPDNFQSRRPNTSFCFLDIRSPGLGDTAMYLCATSPRLPGREQFFGPGTRLTVL.

In this sample, this clonotype turned up many times. The genes are TRBV2 and TRBJ2-3, with 9 bases fitting TRBD1. The CDR3 runs to 15 residues. The ends lost 4 bases at V and 4 bases at J; junction bases unmatched: 6. CDR1 and CDR2 from the germline V gene are SNHLY and FYNNEI. CDR3 sequence reads: CASSGDREKADTQYF. CDR3 bases: TGTGCCAGCAGTGGGGACAGGGAGAAAGCAGATACGCAGTATTTT.

This clonotype was seen ten or more times. V usage is TRBV7-8 and J usage is TRBJ2-2; the D gene is possibly TRBD2 (7 bases). V was pared by 0 bases and J by 5 bases, with 19 bases between. The V gene's germline CDR1 is SGHVS and CDR2 FQNEAQ. This CDR3 spans 18 amino acids. CDR3 sequence (DNA): TGTGCCAGCAGCTTAGCCCAGAGGAAGAGGGGGGGTACCGGGGAGCTGTTTTTT. Translating it yields CASSLAQRKRGGTGELFF.

This clonotype came up a few times. The rearrangement uses TRBV24-1 and TRBJ2-5, with D hard to call. Germline CDR1 KGHDR, CDR2 SFDVKD. This CDR3 spans 12 amino acids. Between the trimmed V and J ends, which lost 3 bases and 9 bases, there was a span of 10 bases. This CDR3 is CATSDPSGPQYF. DNA for the CDR3: TGTGCCACCAGTGATCCCTCCGGGCCCCAGTACTTC.

The rearrangement links TRBV6-1 to TRBJ2-1, with D maybe TRBD2 (6 bases). The germline V gene encodes CDR1 MNHNS and CDR2 SASEGT. The CDR3 runs to 15 residues. V lost 10 bases and J lost 7, with 23 bases in between. The CDR3 sequence is CATSLGDSPWNEQFF. The DNA for the CDR3 is TGTGCCACCTCCCTTGGGGACTCCCCCTGGAATGAGCAGTTCTTC.

On this clonotype itself: Relative to the germline gene, one junction end is altered; a read error may explain this. J is TRBJ2-5 and V is TRBV28; D uncertain. Germline CDR1 MDHEN, CDR2 SYDVKM. CDR3 length: 11 residues. The CDR3 DNA reads TGTGCCAGCAGTTTCATGGAGACCCGGTACTTC. Translating it yields CASSFMETRYF.

This clonotype was detected many times. The rearrangement uses TRBV4-1 and TRBJ1-1; D is ambiguous. The V end was cut by 2 bases, the J end by 4 bases, with 23 bases between. The length of the CDR3 is 18 residues. CDR1 is MGHRA, CDR2 YSYEKL, per germline. The CDR3 DNA follows: TGCGCCAGCAGCCAATCCTCCCCGGTGCATGTCGGGAGCACTGAAGCTTTCTTT. This encodes CASSQSSPVHVGSTEAFF.

This clonotype has at least ten counts. The chain carries TRBV30 and TRBJ2-4; 9 bases match TRBD2. J lost 3 bases, V lost 1 base, and 4 bases had no gene match. The CDR3 extends over 15 amino acids. Germline CDR1 reads GTSNPN; CDR2 reads SVGIG (reference sequence). CDR3 in DNA: TGTGCCTGGAGTGCAGCGGGGGGCCTCAAAAACATTCAGTACTTC. Protein sequence: CAWSAAGGLKNIQYF.

The V call is TRBV20-1, the J call TRBJ1-1; D uncertain. The CDR3 loop spans 11 amino acids. The V end was cut by 1 base, the J end by 10 bases, with 10 bases between. Germline CDR1 DFQATT, CDR2 SNEGSKA (reference sequence). The CDR3 DNA is TGCAGTGCTAGAGGGCCAGAAGGAGCTTTCTTT. Protein: CSARGPEGAFF.

This clonotype has at least ten counts. The rearrangement joins TRBV7-2 to TRBJ1-5; TRBD1 is a possible D gene (5 bases). The V gene lost 8 bases and the J gene lost 2 bases, with 16 bases spanning the gap. CDR1 is SGHTA and CDR2 is FQGNSA in the germline V gene. The CDR3 covers 15 residues. CDR3 residues: CASSPPGVGNQPQHF. DNA for the CDR3: TGTGCCAGCTCCCCACCGGGGGTCGGCAATCAGCCCCAGCATTTT.

This clonotype was seen ten or more times. This chain uses TRBV7-2 with TRBJ2-7; D remains ambiguous. The CDR3 is made up of 14 amino acids. Trimming removed 4 bases from V and 2 bases from J, with 12 bases in between. Germline CDR1 reads SGHTA; CDR2 reads FQGNSA. CDR3 in amino acids: CASSSPSTAYEQYF. For the CDR3, the DNA is TGTGCCAGCAGCTCCCCCAGTACAGCCTACGAGCAGTACTTC.

This clonotype was observed many times. The chain employs TRBV4-1 and TRBJ2-7, with D maybe TRBD1 (6 bases). The germline V and J ends were trimmed by 1 base and 7 bases, with 14 bases remaining between them. The CDR3 has 14 residues. Germline CDR1 and CDR2: MGHRA and YSYEKL. In DNA, the CDR3 is TGCGCCAGCAGCCAAGGCAACAGGGATGGGGAGCAGTACTTC. Protein product: CASSQGNRDGEQYF.

This clonotype has at least ten counts. The rearrangement uses TRBV5-1 and TRBJ2-7; D is perhaps TRBD1 (6 bases). Between the trimmed V and J ends, which lost 5 bases and 4 bases, there was a span of 19 bases. CDR1 SGHRS and CDR2 YFSETQ come from the germline V gene. The CDR3 length is 15 residues. CDR3 loop: CASRKAPGQSYEQYF. For the CDR3, the DNA is TGCGCCAGCAGAAAAGCCCCGGGACAATCGTACGAGCAGTACTTC. Together with reference TRBV5-1 and TRBJ2-7, the CDR3 gives the full variable domain: KAGVTQTPRYLIKTRGQQVTLSCSPISGHRSVSWYQQTPGQGLQFLFEYFSETQRNKGNFPGRFSGRQFSNSRSEMNVSTLELGDSALYLCASRKAPGQSYEQYFGPGTRLTVT.

The V and J genes are TRBV7-8 and TRBJ1-2; TRBD1 agrees at 8 bases. Per germline, CDR1 SGHVS and CDR2 FQNEAQ. J was trimmed by 4 bases and V by 5 bases; bases with no gene match: 12. The CDR3 length is 16 residues. The CDR3 nucleotides are TGTGCCAGCAGCCCCCAGGGGGCTCAAGTTCTCTATGGCTACACCTTC. Translating it yields CASSPQGAQVLYGYTF.

The rearrangement joins TRBV19 to TRBJ1-5; D is ambiguous. Looked up from germline, CDR1 is LNHDA and CDR2 is SQIVND (reference sequence). The CDR3 is made up of 15 amino acids. The V and J ends lost 0 bases and 2 bases respectively, with 8 bases between them. CDR3 region: CASSIDLYGNQPQHF. Here the CDR3 DNA reads TGTGCCAGTAGTATAGACTTATACGGCAATCAGCCCCAGCATTTT. Using reference TRBV19 and TRBJ1-5 for the parts outside the CDR3, the full variable domain is DGGITQSPKYLFRKEGQNVTLSCEQNLNHDAMYWYRQDPGQGLRLIYYSQIVNDFQKGDIAEGYSVSREKKESFPLTVTSAQKNPTAFYLCASSIDLYGNQPQHFGDGTRLSIL.

This clonotype turned up a few times. The chain links TRBV9 to TRBJ2-1; D gene uncertain. Trimming stripped 3 bases from V and 5 bases from J, with 15 bases between. This CDR3 has 15 residues. Germline V CDR1 and CDR2: SGDLS, YYNGEE. CDR3 DNA sequence: TGTGCCAGCAGCGCCGAATACGGGCAGCACAATGAGCAGTTCTTC. This codes for CASSAEYGQHNEQFF.

This clonotype has a handful of counts. This rearrangement joins TRBV4-3 to TRBJ2-5; TRBD2 aligns across 9 bases. V trimming: 4 bases; J trimming: 2 bases; junction bases outside the gene matches: 8. The germline V gene has CDR1 LGHNA and CDR2 YSLEER. CDR3 size: 16 residues. CDR3 protein: CASSPGPSGTQETQYF. The CDR3 DNA follows: TGCGCCAGCAGCCCTGGGCCTAGCGGGACGCAAGAGACCCAGTACTTC.

The genes are TRBV13 and TRBJ2-1; 13 nucleotides agree with TRBD2. V trimming: 5 bases; J trimming: 8 bases; junction bases outside the gene matches: 12. This CDR3 is built from 17 residues. Germline V lookup: CDR1 PRHDT, CDR2 FYEKMQ (reference sequence). CDR3 region: CASSVWTSGSPGDEQFF. The CDR3 DNA reads as TGTGCCAGCAGCGTATGGACTAGCGGGAGTCCGGGAGATGAGCAGTTCTTC.

In this sample, this clonotype turned up many times. The J gene is TRBJ2-7, the V gene TRBV7-9; D unresolved. The CDR3 is made up of 11 amino acids. The germline V gene encodes CDR1 SEHNR and CDR2 FQNEAQ (reference sequence). V was clipped by 5 bases and J by 5 bases, with 7 bases between them. The CDR3 nucleotides are TGTGCCAGCAGCGTTTCAGACGAGCAGTACTTC. This sequence encodes CASSVSDEQYF.